Listed below are T cell receptor beta chains from one sample, sequenced in a study of CD8+ T cells in alopecia areata. The data were produced by immunoSEQ multiplex PCR, yet TCRdb's version contains in-frame clones alone and is incomplete. The sample lists a few hundred thousand clones; over 60% were seen once. The sequencing here drew on CD4+ T cells sorted from blood, taken at approximately week 42, from a patient treated with tofacitinib. These receptors were taken from a human donor with alopecia areata. CDR3s include the opening cysteine and the closing phenylalanine or tryptophan. D genes are given only for firm matches. Clone size, where shown, is once, few, many, or a class for clones that have expanded.

few	TRBD1	TRBV7-8	TRBJ1-6	CASSFETGGSYNSPLHF	TGTGCCAGCAGCTTTGAGACAGGGGGATCCTATAATTCACCCCTCCACTTT
NA	NA	TRBV9	TRBJ2-5	CASSVSQGRETQYF	TGTGCCAGCAGCGTATCCCAGGGGCGGGAGACCCAGTACTTC
once	NA	TRBV29-1	TRBJ2-4	CSVEDRGGGTFGAKNIQYF	TGCAGCGTTGAAGACCGGGGAGGGGGAACCTTCGGGGCCAAAAACATTCAGTACTTC
NA	NA	TRBV19	TRBJ1-1	CATTPTGLNTEAFF	TGTGCCACTACCCCTACAGGGTTGAACACTGAAGCTTTCTTT
NA	NA	TRBV25-1	TRBJ1-5	CASSERASNQPQHF	TGTGCCAGCAGTGAGAGGGCCAGCAATCAGCCCCAGCATTTT
few	TRBD1	TRBV2	TRBJ1-3	CASSERPHRGGNTIYF	TGTGCCAGCAGTGAACGTCCACACAGGGGCGGAAACACCATATATTTT
NA	NA	TRBV7-6	TRBJ2-5	CASSGWDQETQYF	TGTGCCAGCAGCGGTTGGGACCAAGAGACCCAGTACTTC
NA	TRBD1	TRBV2	TRBJ1-6	CASSPGTGVLSSPLHF	TGTGCCAGCAGTCCCGGGACAGGGGTTTTGAGTTCACCCCTCCACTTT
NA	TRBD2	TRBV4-2	TRBJ2-1	CASSGSGGTGEQFF	TGTGCCAGCAGCGGCAGCGGGGGGACCGGTGAGCAGTTCTTC
NA	NA	TRBV5-1	TRBJ2-5	CASSLVGFSTQYF	TGCGCCAGCAGCTTGGTCGGCTTTTCGACCCAGTACTTC
NA	NA	TRBV19	TRBJ2-5	CASRTTGSQETQYF	TGTGCCAGTAGAACCACAGGGTCGCAAGAGACCCAGTACTTC
few	NA	TRBV2	TRBJ1-1	CASSVVEITTEAFF	TGTGCCAGCAGTGTTGTGGAAATTACCACTGAAGCTTTCTTT
few	TRBD1	TRBV5-1	TRBJ1-4	CASSLGQGARTNEKLFF	TGCGCCAGCAGCTTAGGCCAGGGGGCCAGAACTAATGAAAAACTGTTTTTT
NA	NA	TRBV29-1	TRBJ1-1	CSVVPTSEAFF	TGCAGCGTTGTCCCCACAAGTGAAGCTTTCTTT
NA	NA	TRBV7-2	TRBJ1-2	CASSSGRGDGYTF	TGTGCCAGCAGCTCCGGGAGGGGCGATGGCTACACCTTC
NA	TRBD1	TRBV6-1	TRBJ1-6	CASRVGQENSPLHF	TGTGCCAGCAGAGTCGGACAGGAGAATTCACCCCTCCACTTT
NA	NA	TRBV9	TRBJ1-2	CAIWDTATHNYGYTF	TGTGCCATATGGGATACAGCCACCCACAACTATGGCTACACCTTC
NA	NA	TRBV7-2	TRBJ2-1	CASSRRRDTGGWQFF	TGTGCCAGCAGCCGCAGACGGGACACCGGGGGTTGGCAGTTCTTC
NA	NA	TRBV30	TRBJ1-2	CAWKSAQGGYTF	TGTGCCTGGAAGTCGGCTCAGGGGGGCTACACCTTC
NA	TRBD1	TRBV7-9	TRBJ2-6	CASSLGDRRGGANVLTF	TGTGCCAGCAGCTTAGGGGACAGGCGAGGTGGGGCCAACGTCCTGACTTTC
NA	NA	TRBV7-7	TRBJ2-2	CASSPRTGELFF	TGTGCCAGCAGCCCTAGAACCGGGGAGCTGTTTTTT
NA	NA	TRBV29-1	TRBJ1-2	CSVEDFYGYTF	TGCAGCGTTGAAGACTTTTATGGCTACACCTTC
NA	NA	TRBV7-2	TRBJ2-7	CASSLAPQGYEQYF	TGTGCCAGCAGCTTAGCGCCGCAGGGGTACGAGCAGTACTTC
NA	NA	TRBV7-3	TRBJ2-1	CASSLQVGEQFF	TGTGCCAGCAGCTTACAAGTAGGTGAGCAGTTCTTC
few	NA	TRBV19	TRBJ2-1	CASSALRGSYNEQFF	TGTGCCAGTAGCGCCCTCAGGGGCTCCTACAATGAGCAGTTCTTC
few	NA	TRBV5-6	TRBJ2-2	CASSLIGGSPTGELFF	TGTGCCAGCAGCTTGATCGGGGGATCTCCCACCGGGGAGCTGTTTTTT
few	TRBD1	TRBV7-2	TRBJ1-1	CASSQRTGGTEAFF	TGTGCCAGCAGCCAACGGACAGGGGGCACTGAAGCTTTCTTT
NA	TRBD1	TRBV30	TRBJ1-2	CAWSVQGGAYGYTF	TGTGCCTGGAGTGTACAGGGGGGAGCGTATGGCTACACCTTC
NA	NA	TRBV25-1	TRBJ2-2	CASSAPIGELFF	TGTGCCAGCAGTGCCCCTATCGGGGAGCTGTTTTTT
once	NA	TRBV7-2	TRBJ2-2	CASSPKGKEYGELFF	TGTGCCAGCAGCCCTAAGGGGAAGGAGTACGGGGAGCTGTTTTTT
few	TRBD1	TRBV5-6	TRBJ2-5	CASSPGTVASETQYF	TGTGCCAGCAGCCCCGGGACAGTTGCGTCAGAGACCCAGTACTTC
NA	NA	TRBV27	TRBJ1-2	CASGRRALNYGYTF	TGTGCCAGCGGGCGCAGGGCGCTTAACTATGGCTACACCTTC
NA	NA	TRBV6-6	TRBJ1-5	CASNRDRNQPQHF	TGTGCCAGCAACCGGGACCGCAATCAGCCCCAGCATTTT
NA	NA	TRBV29-1	TRBJ1-1	CSVARGDTEAFF	TGCAGCGTTGCCCGCGGGGACACTGAAGCTTTCTTT
NA	NA	TRBV25-1	TRBJ2-3	CASSQGGRGGADTQYF	TGTGCCAGCAGTCAAGGGGGCAGGGGGGGAGCAGATACGCAGTATTTT
NA	NA	TRBV25-1	TRBJ2-2	CASSLLSGGQANTGELFF	TGTGCCAGCAGCCTGCTATCGGGGGGACAGGCGAACACCGGGGAGCTGTTTTTT
few	NA	TRBV30	TRBJ1-5	CAWCNGINQPQHF	TGTGCCTGGTGTAATGGAATCAATCAGCCCCAGCATTTT
few	TRBD1	TRBV27	TRBJ1-6	CASSLSTGGNSPLHF	TGTGCCAGCAGTTTATCGACAGGGGGTAATTCACCCCTCCACTTT
NA	TRBD1	TRBV29-1	TRBJ2-2	CSVGLDRKNTGELFF	TGCAGCGTTGGGTTGGACAGGAAGAACACCGGGGAGCTGTTTTTT
NA	NA	TRBV30	TRBJ1-5	CAWSAQDGNQPQHF	TGTGCCTGGAGTGCCCAGGATGGGAATCAGCCCCAGCATTTT
NA	TRBD1	TRBV30	TRBJ1-4	CAWSVNRGHEKLFF	TGTGCCTGGAGTGTGAACAGGGGGCATGAAAAACTGTTTTTT
NA	TRBD2	TRBV7-2	TRBJ2-1	CASSSMGTSNEQFF	TGTGCCAGCAGCTCGATGGGGACTAGCAATGAGCAGTTCTTC
NA	NA	TRBV18	TRBJ2-3	CASSPPSVGTDTQYF	TGTGCCAGCTCACCACCTTCGGTGGGCACAGATACGCAGTATTTT
few	NA	TRBV19	TRBJ1-1	CASSLGQPLNTEAFF	TGTGCCAGTAGTCTCGGGCAACCTTTGAACACTGAAGCTTTCTTT
NA	TRBD2	TRBV29-1	TRBJ2-3	CSVLRALGLARPDTQYF	TGCAGCGTTTTACGGGCGTTGGGACTAGCGAGGCCAGACACGCAGTATTTT
few	TRBD1	TRBV7-2	TRBJ1-3	CASSLSRTGTGNTIYF	TGTGCCAGCAGCTTATCAAGGACAGGGACTGGAAACACCATATATTTT
few	NA	TRBV5-6	TRBJ1-1	CASSLAGAGGTEAFF	TGTGCCAGCAGCTTGGCGGGGGCGGGTGGCACTGAAGCTTTCTTT
many	TRBD1	TRBV15	TRBJ2-5	CATSRVRDRGLMETQYF	TGTGCCACCAGCAGAGTCCGGGACAGGGGGTTGATGGAGACCCAGTACTTC
NA	TRBD1	TRBV25-1	TRBJ1-1	CASRSGGLGTEAFF	TGTGCCAGCAGATCAGGGGGCTTGGGCACTGAAGCTTTCTTT
NA	TRBD2	TRBV5-6	TRBJ2-7	CASSSASGGAREQYF	TGTGCCAGCAGCTCAGCTAGCGGGGGGGCCAGAGAGCAGTACTTC
NA	NA	TRBV29-1	TRBJ1-2	CSVEWDASVGYTF	TGCAGCGTTGAATGGGACGCGTCAGTAGGCTACACCTTC